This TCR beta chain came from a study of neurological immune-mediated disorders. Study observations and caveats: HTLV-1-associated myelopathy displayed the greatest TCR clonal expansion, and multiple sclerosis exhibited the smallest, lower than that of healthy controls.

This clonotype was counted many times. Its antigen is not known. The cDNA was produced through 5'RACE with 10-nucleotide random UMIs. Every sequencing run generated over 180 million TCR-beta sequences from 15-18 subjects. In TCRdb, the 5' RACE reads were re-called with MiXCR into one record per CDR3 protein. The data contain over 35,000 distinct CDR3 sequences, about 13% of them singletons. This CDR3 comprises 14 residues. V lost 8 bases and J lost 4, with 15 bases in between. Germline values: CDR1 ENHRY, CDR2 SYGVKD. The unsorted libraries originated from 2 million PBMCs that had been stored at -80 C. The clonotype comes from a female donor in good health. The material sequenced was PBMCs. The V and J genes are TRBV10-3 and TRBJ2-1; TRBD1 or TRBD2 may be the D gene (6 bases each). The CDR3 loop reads CAIARGAVYNEQFF. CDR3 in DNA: TGTGCCATCGCGAGGGGGGCAGTTTACAATGAGCAGTTCTTC.